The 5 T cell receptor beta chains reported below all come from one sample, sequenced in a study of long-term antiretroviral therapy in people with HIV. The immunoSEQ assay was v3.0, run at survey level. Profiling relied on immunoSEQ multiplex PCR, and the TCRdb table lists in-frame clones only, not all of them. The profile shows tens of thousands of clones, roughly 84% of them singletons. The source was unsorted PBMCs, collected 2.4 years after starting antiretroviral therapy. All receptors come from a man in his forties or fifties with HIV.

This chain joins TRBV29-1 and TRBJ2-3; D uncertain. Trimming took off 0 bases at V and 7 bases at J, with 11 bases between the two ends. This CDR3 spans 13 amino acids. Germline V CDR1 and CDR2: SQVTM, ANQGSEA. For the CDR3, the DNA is TGCAGCGTTGAAGATAGGTCGCTTAATACGCAGTATTTT. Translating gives CSVEDRSLNTQYF.

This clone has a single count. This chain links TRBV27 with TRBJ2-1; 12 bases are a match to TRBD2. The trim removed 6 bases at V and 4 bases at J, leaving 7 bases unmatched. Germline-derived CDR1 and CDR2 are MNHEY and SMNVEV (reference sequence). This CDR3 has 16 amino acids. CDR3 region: CASRFAGTSGYNEQFF. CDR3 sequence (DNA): TGTGCCAGCAGATTTGCCGGGACTAGCGGGTACAATGAGCAGTTCTTC.

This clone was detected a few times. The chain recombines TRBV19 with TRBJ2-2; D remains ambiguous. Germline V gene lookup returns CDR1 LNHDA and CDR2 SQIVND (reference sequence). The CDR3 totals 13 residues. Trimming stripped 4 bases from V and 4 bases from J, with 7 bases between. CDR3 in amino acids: CASSTLGTGELFF. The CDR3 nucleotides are TGTGCCAGTAGTACCCTTGGCACCGGGGAGCTGTTTTTT.

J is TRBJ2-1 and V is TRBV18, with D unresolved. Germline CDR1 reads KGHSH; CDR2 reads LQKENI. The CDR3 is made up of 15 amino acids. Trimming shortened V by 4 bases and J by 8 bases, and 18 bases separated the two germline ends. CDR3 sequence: CASSLFDVTSHEQFF. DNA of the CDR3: TGTGCCAGCTCACTTTTCGACGTCACATCCCATGAGCAGTTCTTC.

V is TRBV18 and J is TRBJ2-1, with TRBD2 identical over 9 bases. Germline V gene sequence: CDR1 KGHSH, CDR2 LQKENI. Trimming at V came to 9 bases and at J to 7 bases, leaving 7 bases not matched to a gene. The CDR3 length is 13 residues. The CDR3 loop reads CASLAGAVNEQFF. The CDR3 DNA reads TGTGCCAGTTTAGCGGGAGCCGTGAATGAGCAGTTCTTC. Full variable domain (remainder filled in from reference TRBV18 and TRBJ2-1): NAGVMQNPRHLVRRRGQEARLRCSPMKGHSHVYWYRQLPEEGLKFMVYLQKENIIDESGMPKERFSAEFPKEGPSILRIQQVVRGDSAAYFCASLAGAVNEQFFGPGTRLTVL.